This T cell receptor beta chain is from a study of T cell responses to AZD1222 COVID-19 vaccine (TCRdb year 2021). Regarding the complete study: TCR sequencing covered more than 230 trial participants: about 210 given two doses of AZD1222 and 26 given two doses of MenACWY control vaccine. Trial participants were enrolled by age into 18-55, 56-69 and 70-plus year subgroups, with approximately 160, 26 and 62 TCR-sequenced participants respectively. Broader findings and caveats from the paper: Because no day 14 peak-response samples were available, repertoires were characterized only after the peak T cell response. After two AZD1222 doses, both the breadth and the depth of spike-specific TCRs were significantly higher than at day 0 and than in MenACWY recipients. In the small 56-69-year group, the increase in depth fell short of significance, most likely because of low power. Only five to seven AZD1222 recipients were SARS-CoV-2 seropositive at baseline, limiting conclusions about previously exposed vaccinees. Epitopes outside the regions mutated in the B.1.351 and B.1.1.7 variants were reportedly recognized by nearly half of the unique spike-specific TCRs. Most participants were white British and females outnumbered males, and the authors suggested that clonal diversity may have been underestimated. Vaccine-associated CD4 TCRs spanned the whole spike protein, with dominant responses in regions 160-218 and 743-854.

In the germline V gene, CDR1 corresponds to LGHNA and CDR2 to YNFKEQ. The CDR3 covers 13 residues, taking in both the cysteine and the phenylalanine. Only CDR3 DNA remains: 39 bases, in frame from the first base. About this clone: The target of this receptor is not known. The junction departs from germline at one end; a sequencing error may be responsible.

The CDR3 regions of human TCRbeta chains were subjected to immunosequencing. The study's processing was this. Repertoire TCRs were matched against a reference library of SARS-CoV-2-specific TCRs generated with the MIRA antigen-specificity platform. Breadth meant the fraction of unique TCRs that were SARS-CoV-2-associated, whereas depth meant the fraction of total T cells that were SARS-CoV-2-associated. Using the MIRA data, each spike-specific TCR was mapped to the spike region that the TCR reacts to and placed in a CD4 or CD8 class. Log10-transformed breadth and depth values were compared by one-way ANOVA with Sidak's multiple comparisons tests. TCRdb carries this immuneACCESS record with in-frame sequences only. Its versions omit some clonotypes, under half of them owing to an unresolved V gene in the studies checked, with the rest unexplained. The V and J calls and clone size are taken from that table; D and trimming were inferred from the DNA. For this sample there are 140,000 or so clones; approximately 90% appear just once. The top ten clones comprise about 4% of the sample.

Sample time point, as interpreted from the label and publication: about 28 days (+/-7) after the second vaccine dose. Because spike-specific TCR depth and breadth did not differ between the two schedules, AZD1222 recipients who got a second dose at roughly 4 weeks were pooled with those who got a second dose at roughly 12 weeks. Samples from vaccinated people were obtained from the UK trials COV001 and COV002, which included a single-blind randomized controlled phase 2/3 trial of AZD1222 (ChAdOx1 nCoV-19) in healthy adults. Trial participant PBMC samples were collected at day 0 and day 28 after the second dose for TCRbeta chain sequencing.

Sequenced here: peripheral blood, sampled 28 days after the second AZD1222 dose. The source of this sequence is an adult who received the AZD1222 COVID-19 vaccine. Recombination connected TRBV4-2 to TRBJ1-2; the D gene is perhaps TRBD1, from 5 matching bases. The DNA sequence is as follows: TGTGCCAGCAGCCAAGTCCTCGACAGCCTATTCGCCTTC. It encodes CASSQVLDSLFAF.